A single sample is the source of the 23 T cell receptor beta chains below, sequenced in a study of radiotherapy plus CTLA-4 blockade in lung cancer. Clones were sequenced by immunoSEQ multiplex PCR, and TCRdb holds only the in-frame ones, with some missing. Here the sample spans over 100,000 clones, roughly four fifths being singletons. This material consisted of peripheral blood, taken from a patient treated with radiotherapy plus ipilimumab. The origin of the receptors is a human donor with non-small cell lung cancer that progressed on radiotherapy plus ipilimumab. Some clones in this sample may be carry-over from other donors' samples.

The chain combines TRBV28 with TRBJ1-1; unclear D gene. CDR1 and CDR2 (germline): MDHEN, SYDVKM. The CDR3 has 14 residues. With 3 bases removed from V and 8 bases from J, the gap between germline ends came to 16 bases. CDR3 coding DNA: TGTGCCAGCAGTTTCAACATTCCGTATATCGAAGCTTTCTTT. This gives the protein CASSFNIPYIEAFF.

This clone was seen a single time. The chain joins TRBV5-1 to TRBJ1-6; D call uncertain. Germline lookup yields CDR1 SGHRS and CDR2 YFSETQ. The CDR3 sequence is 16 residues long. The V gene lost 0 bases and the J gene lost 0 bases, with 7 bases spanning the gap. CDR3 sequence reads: CASSLEGSSYNSPLHF. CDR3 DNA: TGCGCCAGCAGCTTGGAGGGTAGCTCCTATAATTCACCCCTCCACTTT.

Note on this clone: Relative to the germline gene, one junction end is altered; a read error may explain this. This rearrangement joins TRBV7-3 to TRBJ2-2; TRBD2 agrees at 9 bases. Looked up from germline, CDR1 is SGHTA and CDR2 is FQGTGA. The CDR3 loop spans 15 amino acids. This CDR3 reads CAGSFSGGIAGELFF. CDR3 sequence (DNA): TGTGCCGGCAGCTTCAGCGGGGGGATAGCCGGGGAGCTGTTTTTT.

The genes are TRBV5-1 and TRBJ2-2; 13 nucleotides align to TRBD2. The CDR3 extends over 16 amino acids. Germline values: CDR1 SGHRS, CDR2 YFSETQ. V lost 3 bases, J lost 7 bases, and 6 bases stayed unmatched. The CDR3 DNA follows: TGCGCCAGCAGCTCGGGACTAGCGGGGACACTCGGGGAGCTGTTTTTT. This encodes CASSSGLAGTLGELFF.

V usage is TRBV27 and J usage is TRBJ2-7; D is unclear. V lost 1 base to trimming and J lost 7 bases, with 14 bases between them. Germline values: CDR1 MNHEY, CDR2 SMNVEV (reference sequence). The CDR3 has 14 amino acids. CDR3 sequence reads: CASSLFQRVGEQYF. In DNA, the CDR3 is TGTGCCAGCAGTTTATTCCAAAGGGTGGGGGAGCAGTACTTC.

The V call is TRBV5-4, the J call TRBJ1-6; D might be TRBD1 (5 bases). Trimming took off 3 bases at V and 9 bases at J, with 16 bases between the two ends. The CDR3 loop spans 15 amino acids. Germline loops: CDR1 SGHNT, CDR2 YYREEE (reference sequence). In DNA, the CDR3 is TGTGCCAGCAGCTCGGCGGGTGCCAGGGCTTCACCCCTCCACTTT. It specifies CASSSAGARASPLHF.

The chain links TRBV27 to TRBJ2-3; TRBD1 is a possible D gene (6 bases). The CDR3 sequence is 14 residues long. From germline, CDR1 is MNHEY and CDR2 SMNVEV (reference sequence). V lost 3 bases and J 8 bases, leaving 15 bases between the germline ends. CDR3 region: CASSFLDSRGTQYF. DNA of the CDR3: TGTGCCAGCAGTTTCCTGGACAGTCGGGGTACGCAGTATTTT.

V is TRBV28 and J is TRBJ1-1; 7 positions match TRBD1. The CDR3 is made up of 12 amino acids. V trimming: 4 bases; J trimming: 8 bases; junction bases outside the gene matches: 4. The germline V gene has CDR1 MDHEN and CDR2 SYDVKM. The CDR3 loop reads CASSSYRGEAFF. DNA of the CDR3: TGTGCCAGCAGTTCATACAGGGGAGAAGCTTTCTTT.

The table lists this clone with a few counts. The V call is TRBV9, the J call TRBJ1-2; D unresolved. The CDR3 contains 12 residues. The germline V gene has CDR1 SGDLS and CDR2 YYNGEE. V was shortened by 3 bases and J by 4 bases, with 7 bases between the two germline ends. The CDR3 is CASSERGYGYTF. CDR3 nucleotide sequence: TGTGCCAGCAGCGAACGAGGCTATGGCTACACCTTC.

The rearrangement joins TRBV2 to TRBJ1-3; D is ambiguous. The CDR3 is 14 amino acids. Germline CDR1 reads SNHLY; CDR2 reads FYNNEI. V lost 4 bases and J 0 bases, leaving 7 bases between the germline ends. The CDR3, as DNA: TGTGCCAGCAGTGGAATAGTCTCTGGAAACACCATATATTTT. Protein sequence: CASSGIVSGNTIYF.

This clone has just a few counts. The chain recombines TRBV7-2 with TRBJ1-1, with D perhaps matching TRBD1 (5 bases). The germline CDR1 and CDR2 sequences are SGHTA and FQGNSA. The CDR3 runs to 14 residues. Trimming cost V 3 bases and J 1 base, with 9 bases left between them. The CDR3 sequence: CASSFYGGNTEAFF. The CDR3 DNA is TGTGCCAGCAGCTTCTACGGGGGGAACACTGAAGCTTTCTTT. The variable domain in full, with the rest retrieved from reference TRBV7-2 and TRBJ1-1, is GAGVSQSPSNKVTEKGKDVELRCDPISGHTALYWYRQSLGQGLEFLIYFQGNSAPDKSGLPSDRFSAERTGGSVSTLTIQRTQQEDSAVYLCASSFYGGNTEAFFGQGTRLTVV.

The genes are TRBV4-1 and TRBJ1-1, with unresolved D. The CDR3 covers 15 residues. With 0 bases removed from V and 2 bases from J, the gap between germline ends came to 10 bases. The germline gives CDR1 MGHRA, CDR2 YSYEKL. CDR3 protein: CASSQDRHGNTEAFF. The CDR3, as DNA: TGCGCCAGCAGCCAAGATAGGCACGGCAACACTGAAGCTTTCTTT.

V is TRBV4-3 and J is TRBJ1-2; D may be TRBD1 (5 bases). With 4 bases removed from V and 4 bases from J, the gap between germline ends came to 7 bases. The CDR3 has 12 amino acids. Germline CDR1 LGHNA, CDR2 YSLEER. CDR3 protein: CASSRGVYGYTF. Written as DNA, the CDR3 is TGCGCCAGCAGCCGAGGGGTCTATGGCTACACCTTC.

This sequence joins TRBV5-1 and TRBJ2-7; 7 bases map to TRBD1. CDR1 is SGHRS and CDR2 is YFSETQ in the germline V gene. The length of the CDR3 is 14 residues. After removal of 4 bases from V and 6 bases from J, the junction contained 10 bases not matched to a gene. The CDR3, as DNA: TGCGCCAGCAGCCAGGGACAGCCGGAGTCCGAGCAGTACTTC. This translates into CASSQGQPESEQYF.

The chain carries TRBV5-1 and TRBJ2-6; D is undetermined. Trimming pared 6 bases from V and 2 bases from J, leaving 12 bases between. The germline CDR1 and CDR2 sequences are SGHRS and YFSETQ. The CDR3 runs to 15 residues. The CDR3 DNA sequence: TGCGCCAGCACACCAGGAAACACTGGGGCCAACGTCCTGACTTTC. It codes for CASTPGNTGANVLTF.

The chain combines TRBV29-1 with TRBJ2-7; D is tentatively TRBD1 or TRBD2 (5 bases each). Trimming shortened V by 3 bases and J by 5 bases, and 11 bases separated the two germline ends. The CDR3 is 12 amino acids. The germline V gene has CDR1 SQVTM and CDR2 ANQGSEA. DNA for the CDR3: TGCAGCGTTGATAACGGGACCCACGAGCAGTACTTC. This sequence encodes CSVDNGTHEQYF.

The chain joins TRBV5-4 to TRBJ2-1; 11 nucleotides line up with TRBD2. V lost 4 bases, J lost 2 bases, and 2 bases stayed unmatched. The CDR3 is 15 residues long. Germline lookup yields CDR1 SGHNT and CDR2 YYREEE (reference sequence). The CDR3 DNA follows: TGTGCCAGCAGCCCGGGACTAGCGGCCTACAATGAGCAGTTCTTC. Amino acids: CASSPGLAAYNEQFF.

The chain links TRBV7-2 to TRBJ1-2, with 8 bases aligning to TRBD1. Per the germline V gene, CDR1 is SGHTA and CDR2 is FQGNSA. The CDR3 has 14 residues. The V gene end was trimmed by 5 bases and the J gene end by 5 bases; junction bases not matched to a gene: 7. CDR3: CASSIQQGEYGYTF. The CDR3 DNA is TGTGCCAGCAGCATCCAACAGGGGGAGTATGGCTACACCTTC.

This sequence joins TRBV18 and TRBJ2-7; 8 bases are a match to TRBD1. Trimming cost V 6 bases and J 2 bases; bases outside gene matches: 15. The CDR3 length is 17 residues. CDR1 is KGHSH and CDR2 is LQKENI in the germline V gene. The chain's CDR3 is CASSAVFPGQVAYEQYF. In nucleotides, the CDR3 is TGTGCCAGCTCGGCCGTCTTCCCGGGACAGGTCGCCTACGAGCAGTACTTC. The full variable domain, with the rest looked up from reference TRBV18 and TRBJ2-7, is NAGVMQNPRHLVRRRGQEARLRCSPMKGHSHVYWYRQLPEEGLKFMVYLQKENIIDESGMPKERFSAEFPKEGPSILRIQQVVRGDSAAYFCASSAVFPGQVAYEQYFGPGTRLTVT.

CDR3 nucleotides: TGTGCCAGCAGCATGGACAGAAGCTCCTATAATTCACCCCTCCACTTT. Translation gives CASSMDRSSYNSPLHF. The chain combines TRBV5-5 with TRBJ1-6, with D perhaps matching TRBD1 (6 bases). The germline V and J ends were trimmed by 4 bases and 0 bases, with 11 bases remaining between them. This CDR3 is 16 amino acids long. CDR1 is SGHKS and CDR2 is YYEKEE in the germline V gene (reference sequence).

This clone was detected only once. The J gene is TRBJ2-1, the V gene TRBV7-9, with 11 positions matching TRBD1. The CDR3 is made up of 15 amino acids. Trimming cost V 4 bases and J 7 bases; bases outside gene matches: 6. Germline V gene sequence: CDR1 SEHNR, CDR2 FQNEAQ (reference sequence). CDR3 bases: TGTGCCAGCAGCTCCTCGTGGGACAGGGGGAATGAGCAGTTCTTC. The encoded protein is CASSSSWDRGNEQFF.

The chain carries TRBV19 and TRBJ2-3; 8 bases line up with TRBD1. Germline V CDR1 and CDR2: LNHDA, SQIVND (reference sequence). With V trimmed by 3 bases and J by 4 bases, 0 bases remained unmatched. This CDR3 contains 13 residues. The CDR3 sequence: CASSMTGADTQYF. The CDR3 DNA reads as TGTGCCAGTAGTATGACAGGGGCAGATACGCAGTATTTT.

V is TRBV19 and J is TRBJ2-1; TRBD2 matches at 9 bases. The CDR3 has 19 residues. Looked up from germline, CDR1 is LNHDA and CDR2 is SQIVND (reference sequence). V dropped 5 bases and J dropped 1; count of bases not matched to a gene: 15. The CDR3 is CASSRGGLAPLGSYNEQFF. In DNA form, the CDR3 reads TGTGCCAGTAGTCGGGGGGGACTAGCCCCGTTGGGTTCCTACAATGAGCAGTTCTTC.